This T cell receptor beta chain came from a study of cytomegalovirus exposure and HLA in healthy donors. Looked up from germline, CDR1 is MNHEY and CDR2 is SVGAGI. V gave up 8 bases and J gave up 7 bases, with 17 bases separating them. This CDR3 contains 14 residues. The primer mix had 60 Vbeta and 13 Jbeta primers. Repertoires were generated with immunoSEQ multiplex PCR, while TCRdb's copy carries only in-frame clones and drops some. The data show some 96,000 clones, under 85% seen once. Source material: PBMCs. The rearrangement joins TRBV6-5 to TRBJ2-2; TRBD1 might be the D (6 bases). This receptor was obtained from a man in his forties in good health and CMV-seronegative. The CDR3 DNA is TGTGCCAGCGCTGGGGGCAGAATCGGCGGGGAGCTGTTTTTT. Translated, it gives CASAGGRIGGELFF.